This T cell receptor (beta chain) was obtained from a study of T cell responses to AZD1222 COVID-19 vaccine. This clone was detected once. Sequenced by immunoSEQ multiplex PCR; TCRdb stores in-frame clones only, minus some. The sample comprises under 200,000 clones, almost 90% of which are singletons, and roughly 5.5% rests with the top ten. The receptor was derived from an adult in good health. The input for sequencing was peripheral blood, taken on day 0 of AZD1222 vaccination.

This CDR3 reads CAWNEYHYGYTF. For the CDR3, the DNA is TGTGCCTGGAATGAGTACCACTATGGCTACACCTTC. V gene TRBV30 combines with J gene TRBJ1-2; D is ambiguous. CDR1 GTSNPN and CDR2 SVGIG come from the germline V gene (reference sequence). With 4 bases removed from V and 3 bases from J, the gap between germline ends came to 9 bases. The CDR3 extends over 12 amino acids. Together with reference TRBV30 and TRBJ1-2, the CDR3 gives the full variable domain: SQTIHQWPATLVQPVGSPLSLECTVEGTSNPNLYWYRQAAGRGLQLLFYSVGIGQISSEVPQNLSASRPQDRQFILSSKKLLLSDSGFYLCAWNEYHYGYTFGSGTRLTVV.